The rows below give T cell receptor beta chains drawn from one sample of a study of blood T cell repertoires in COVID-19. Measured with immunoSEQ multiplex PCR; TCRdb has only the in-frame clones, and not every one. The top ten hold 15% to 18% of the sample, which has over 35,000 clones, about 90% seen once. Specimen: peripheral blood. Source of these receptors: a woman in her twenties or thirties in a cohort sampled during active COVID-19. Each CDR3 is given with its conserved first and last residue. A D gene is named only where the DNA matches it firmly. Only part of the rows carry a size: once, few, many, or a class if the clone is expanded.

V,size,J,D,DNA,CDR3
TRBV24-1,-,TRBJ2-2,TRBD2,TGTGCCACCAGTGATCTCCCCCCTAGCGGGAGGACCGGGGAGCTGTTTTTT,CATSDLPPSGRTGELFF
TRBV7-8,few,TRBJ1-5,-,TGTGCCAGCAGCTTAGAACAGACTAGCAATCAGCCCCAGCATTTT,CASSLEQTSNQPQHF
TRBV5-8,-,TRBJ2-1,-,TGTGCCAGCCTTCGGGGGGCTAGCTCCTACAATGAGCAGTTCTTC,CASLRGASSYNEQFF
TRBV24-1,-,TRBJ1-5,-,TGTGCCACCAGTGACTCGGGACACTTTAGCAATCAGCCCCAGCATTTT,CATSDSGHFSNQPQHF
TRBV5-8,-,TRBJ1-6,-,TGTGCCAGCAGCTTTTTTGGAGGAAATTCACCCCTCCACTTT,CASSFFGGNSPLHF
TRBV10-2,-,TRBJ2-7,TRBD2,TGCGCCATCAAGACTAGCGGGAGCTCCTACGAGCAGTACTTC,CAIKTSGSSYEQYF
TRBV3-1/TRBV3-2,once,TRBJ2-1,TRBD2,TGTGCCAGCAGCCAAGAGGCGGGACTATCCTACAATGAGCAGTTCTTC,CASSQEAGLSYNEQFF
TRBV2,once,TRBJ2-5,TRBD1,TGTGCCAGCAACCCCAGGGGGCAAGAGACCCAGTACTTC,CASNPRGQETQYF
TRBV7-9,-,TRBJ2-7,TRBD2,TGTGCCAGCAGCCCCTCCGGACTAGCGGTAACCTACGAGCAGTACTTC,CASSPSGLAVTYEQYF
TRBV27,-,TRBJ2-7,-,TGTGCCAGCAGTTTTACTGGGAGGCCCTACGAGCAGTACTTC,CASSFTGRPYEQYF
TRBV29-1,once,TRBJ1-2,-,TGCAGCGTTGTTGCTGGGGGAGGCTATGGCTACACCTTC,CSVVAGGGYGYTF
TRBV5-1,-,TRBJ2-1,-,TGCGCCACCAGCCAGGGGCATGAGCAGTTCTTC,CATSQGHEQFF
TRBV19,once,TRBJ2-5,-,TGTGCCAGTAATTTCGGACTGGGGGAGACCCAGTACTTC,CASNFGLGETQYF
TRBV24-1,-,TRBJ1-1,TRBD1,TGTGCCACCAGTGACAAGACAGGGTTGACTGAAGCTTTCTTT,CATSDKTGLTEAFF
TRBV6-4,-,TRBJ2-5,TRBD2,TGTGCCAGCACGGAGAAACTAGCGGGAGGGCCGAGAGAGACCCAGTACTTC,CASTEKLAGGPRETQYF
TRBV5-1,-,TRBJ2-7,-,TGCGCCAGCAGCTTTTCCCTGTCGCTTCTACCCTACGAGCAGTACTTC,CASSFSLSLLPYEQYF
TRBV6-1,-,TRBJ1-6,-,TGTGCCAGCAGTGAGATGGCAGGGCTTTACTATAATTCACCCCTCCACTTT,CASSEMAGLYYNSPLHF
TRBV4-3,-,TRBJ2-3,-,TGCGCCAGCAGCCAAGTAGGCGGGGTGAGCACAGATACGCAGTATTTT,CASSQVGGVSTDTQYF
TRBV30,-,TRBJ1-1,TRBD1,TGTGCCTGGAGTTATAGGGGGCGAACTGAAGCTTTCTTT,CAWSYRGRTEAFF
TRBV5-6,-,TRBJ2-2,-,TGTGCCACCACCAAGACACTTTTGGTGTCAGCGAACACCGGGGAGCTGTTTTTT,CATTKTLLVSANTGELFF
TRBV24-1,-,TRBJ2-3,TRBD1,TGTGCCACCAGTGATTTAGGACAGGTGGGCACAGATACGCAGTATTTT,CATSDLGQVGTDTQYF
TRBV19,-,TRBJ1-2,TRBD1,TGTGCCAGTAGTTGGAGGGGGCGCGGATATGGCTACACCTTC,CASSWRGRGYGYTF
TRBV12-5,-,TRBJ2-1,-,TGTGCTAGTGGTAGCATCCCGGGCAATGAGCAGTTCTTC,CASGSIPGNEQFF
TRBV24-1,-,TRBJ1-1,TRBD1,TGTGCCACCAGTGACACAGGGGGCGGAAGAGAAGCTTTCTTT,CATSDTGGGREAFF
TRBV19,once,TRBJ2-2,-,TGTGCCAGTAGTCTCCTTGGGGCCGCCAACACCGGGGAGCTGTTTTTT,CASSLLGAANTGELFF
TRBV15,-,TRBJ2-3,TRBD2,TGTGCCACCAGCAGGGGGGGGATTGCAGATACGCAGTATTTT,CATSRGGIADTQYF
TRBV6-5,-,TRBJ1-1,TRBD1,TGTGCCAGCAGTTTAAAAGGGGGCGCGGCCACTGAAGCTTTCTTT,CASSLKGGAATEAFF
TRBV29-1,-,TRBJ1-1,TRBD1,TGCAGCGTTCCGGGACAGGGGAACACTGAAGCTTTCTTT,CSVPGQGNTEAFF
TRBV9,-,TRBJ2-7,TRBD2,TGTGCCAGCAGCGTAGGAGCGGGAGAAGGCTACGAGCAGTACTTC,CASSVGAGEGYEQYF
TRBV27,-,TRBJ2-7,-,TGTGCCAGCAGTTTATGGGGGGACAGCTTTAACGAGCAGTACTTC,CASSLWGDSFNEQYF
TRBV2,few,TRBJ1-5,-,TGTGCCAGCAGTTTTAAGGGAGGCAGCAATCAGCCCCAGCATTTT,CASSFKGGSNQPQHF